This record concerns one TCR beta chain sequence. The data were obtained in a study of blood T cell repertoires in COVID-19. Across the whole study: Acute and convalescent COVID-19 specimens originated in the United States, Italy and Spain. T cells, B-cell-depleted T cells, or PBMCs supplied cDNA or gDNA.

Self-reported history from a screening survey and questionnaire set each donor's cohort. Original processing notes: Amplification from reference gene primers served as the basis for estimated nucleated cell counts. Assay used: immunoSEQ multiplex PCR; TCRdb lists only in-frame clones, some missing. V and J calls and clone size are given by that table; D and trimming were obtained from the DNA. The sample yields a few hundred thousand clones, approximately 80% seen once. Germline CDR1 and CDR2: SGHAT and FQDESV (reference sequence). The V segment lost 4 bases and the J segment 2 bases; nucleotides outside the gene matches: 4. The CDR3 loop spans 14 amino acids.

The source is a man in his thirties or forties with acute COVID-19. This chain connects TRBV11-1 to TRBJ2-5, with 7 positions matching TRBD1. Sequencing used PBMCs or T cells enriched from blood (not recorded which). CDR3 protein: CASSWTGRQETQYF. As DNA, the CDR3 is TGTGCCAGCAGCTGGACAGGCAGGCAAGAGACCCAGTACTTC.